These 18 T cell receptor beta chains were all obtained from the same sample, sequenced in a study of cytomegalovirus exposure and HLA in healthy donors. With 60 Vbeta and 13 Jbeta primers, the PCR was carried out. Here immunoSEQ multiplex PCR was the method, and the copy in TCRdb shows in-frame clones only, minus some. The sample shows around 220,000 clones, 70% to 80% of them seen only once. The sequenced material came from PBMCs. Receptor source: a man in his forties or fifties in good health and CMV-seronegative.

The chain couples TRBV2 to TRBJ1-5, with unresolved D. Looked up from germline, CDR1 is SNHLY and CDR2 is FYNNEI. The CDR3 runs 15 residues. Trimming removed 6 bases at V and 0 bases at J, with 12 bases between. The CDR3 here is CASRRSLDSNQPQHF. CDR3 nucleotides: TGTGCCAGCAGGCGCTCCCTCGATAGCAATCAGCCCCAGCATTTT.

The chain combines TRBV27 with TRBJ2-7; TRBD1 matches at 7 bases. Germline CDR1 is MNHEY and CDR2 is SMNVEV (reference sequence). The CDR3 is 14 amino acids. V shed 4 bases, J shed 3 bases, and the junction held 6 bases outside the gene matches. As DNA, the CDR3 is TGTGCCAGCAGTTCCTTGGGACAGCACTACGAGCAGTACTTC. The encoded protein is CASSSLGQHYEQYF.

V is TRBV4-1 and J is TRBJ2-1; TRBD2 matches 7 bases. This CDR3 is 16 amino acids long. V shed 4 bases, J shed 7 bases, and the junction held 13 bases outside the gene matches. The germline gives CDR1 MGHRA, CDR2 YSYEKL. The CDR3 coding sequence is TGCGCCAGCAGCCCGGCCCGGGGCATGGGAGGGAATGAGCAGTTCTTC. This encodes CASSPARGMGGNEQFF.

In this sample, this clone turned up once. The J gene is TRBJ2-3, the V gene TRBV19, with D possibly matching TRBD2 (6 bases). Trimming removed 6 bases at V and 1 base at J, with 17 bases between. CDR1 LNHDA and CDR2 SQIVND come from the germline V gene (reference sequence). The length of the CDR3 is 16 residues. The CDR3 coding sequence is TGTGCCAGTAGGCCTGGACTATTATCCCGCACAGATACGCAGTATTTT. This sequence encodes CASRPGLLSRTDTQYF.

The J gene is TRBJ1-2, the V gene TRBV19, with TRBD1 as a possible D gene (5 bases). The germline V gene has CDR1 LNHDA and CDR2 SQIVND (reference sequence). Trimming took off 3 bases at V and 2 bases at J, with 10 bases between the two ends. The CDR3 contains 14 residues. Written as DNA, the CDR3 is TGTGCCAGTAGTATGGCAGGGAGGAACTATGGCTACACCTTC. Its translation is CASSMAGRNYGYTF. Full variable domain (remainder filled in from reference TRBV19 and TRBJ1-2): DGGITQSPKYLFRKEGQNVTLSCEQNLNHDAMYWYRQDPGQGLRLIYYSQIVNDFQKGDIAEGYSVSREKKESFPLTVTSAQKNPTAFYLCASSMAGRNYGYTFGSGTRLTVV.

The chain couples TRBV9 to TRBJ2-7; TRBD2 is a possible D gene (6 bases). The CDR3 runs 15 residues. V was clipped by 3 bases and J by 1 base, with 14 bases between them. Germline V gene sequence: CDR1 SGDLS, CDR2 YYNGEE. CDR3 DNA: TGTGCCAGCAGCGCCGAGCTCGGGACTTCCTACGAGCAGTACTTC. It encodes CASSAELGTSYEQYF.

The J gene is TRBJ1-1, the V gene TRBV5-1; TRBD1 agrees at 7 bases. Germline V gene lookup returns CDR1 SGHRS and CDR2 YFSETQ. Trimming cost V 3 bases and J 1 base; bases outside gene matches: 0. The length of the CDR3 is 13 residues. The CDR3 region has the DNA TGCGCCAGCAGCTGGGACAGGAACACTGAAGCTTTCTTT. Its protein is CASSWDRNTEAFF.

The genes are TRBV2 and TRBJ1-2; 10 nucleotides align to TRBD1. This CDR3 is 16 amino acids long. Looked up from germline, CDR1 is SNHLY and CDR2 is FYNNEI. Trimming removed 7 bases from V and 4 bases from J; junction bases left unmatched: 12. The CDR3 sequence is CASTRAGTGVLYGYTF. DNA for the CDR3: TGTGCCAGCACGCGAGCCGGGACAGGGGTTCTCTATGGCTACACCTTC.

V and J are TRBV27 and TRBJ2-5; TRBD1 might be the D (5 bases). In germline, CDR1 is MNHEY, CDR2 SMNVEV (reference sequence). V was clipped by 3 bases and J by 4 bases, with 18 bases between them. The CDR3 loop spans 16 amino acids. This chain's CDR3 is CASSFTWLRRAETQYF. The CDR3 DNA reads as TGTGCCAGCAGTTTCACTTGGTTGCGCAGGGCAGAGACCCAGTACTTC.

The chain joins TRBV5-4 to TRBJ1-2; the match to TRBD1 covers 8 bases. V was clipped by 4 bases and J by 0 bases; unmatched bases: 8. CDR1 and CDR2 (germline): SGHNT, YYREEE (reference sequence). The CDR3 consists of 16 residues. CDR3 sequence (DNA): TGTGCCAGCAGCCCGGACAGGGATAAAGCTAACTATGGCTACACCTTC. This sequence encodes CASSPDRDKANYGYTF.

The rearrangement links TRBV5-4 to TRBJ2-7; 8 bases agree with TRBD2. The V gene end was trimmed by 4 bases and the J gene end by 6 bases; junction bases not matched to a gene: 12. Per the germline V gene, CDR1 is SGHNT and CDR2 is YYREEE (reference sequence). CDR3 length: 15 amino acids. This CDR3 reads CASSPGRVVGVEQYF. The DNA for the CDR3 is TGTGCCAGCAGCCCCGGGAGGGTGGTAGGAGTCGAGCAGTACTTC.

The chain has TRBV4-3 and TRBJ2-2; possibly TRBD1 for D (5 bases). V was clipped by 1 base and J by 1 base, with 10 bases between them. There are 16 residues in the CDR3. Germline CDR1 reads LGHNA; CDR2 reads YSLEER. This chain's CDR3 is CASSQGSQVNTGELFF. The CDR3 coding sequence is TGCGCCAGCAGCCAAGGATCACAGGTGAACACCGGGGAGCTGTTTTTT.

The rearrangement uses TRBV7-9 and TRBJ2-1; D possibly corresponds to TRBD2 (6 bases). The germline V gene encodes CDR1 SEHNR and CDR2 FQNEAQ (reference sequence). V was cut by 2 bases and J by 8 bases, with 25 bases left in between. The CDR3 spans 18 residues. CDR3 loop: CASSLSAWAGTLGDEQFF. CDR3 sequence (DNA): TGTGCCAGCAGCTTAAGTGCGTGGGCGGGGACGCTAGGGGATGAGCAGTTCTTC.

The chain couples TRBV9 to TRBJ2-6, with D tentatively TRBD2 (5 bases). V was clipped by 0 bases and J by 3 bases, with 16 bases between them. The CDR3 covers 18 residues. The germline gives CDR1 SGDLS, CDR2 YYNGEE. CDR3 nucleotides: TGTGCCAGCAGCGTAGTCCCCTCGGGGTCGGATGGGGCCAACGTCCTGACTTTC. It yields the protein CASSVVPSGSDGANVLTF.

The chain links TRBV7-9 to TRBJ2-5; D gene unclear. V dropped 5 bases and J dropped 1 base, with 8 bases sitting between them. Germline V gene lookup returns CDR1 SEHNR and CDR2 FQNEAQ (reference sequence). The CDR3 runs to 13 residues. The DNA of the CDR3 is TGTGCCAGCAGCATTGACACCCAAGAGACCCAGTACTTC. This sequence encodes CASSIDTQETQYF.

The chain is built from TRBV29-1 and TRBJ2-1, with TRBD2 matching 10 bases. Germline loops: CDR1 SQVTM, CDR2 ANQGSEA. The CDR3 has 16 residues. The V segment lost 2 bases and the J segment 8 bases; nucleotides outside the gene matches: 12. The CDR3 DNA sequence: TGCAGCGTTGAAAGAAAACTAGCGGGGCAGAGGGATGAGCAGTTCTTC. Its protein is CSVERKLAGQRDEQFF.

The V gene is TRBV7-9, the J gene TRBJ1-2, with 9 positions matching TRBD1. The germline CDR1 and CDR2 sequences are SEHNR and FQNEAQ (reference sequence). The ends lost 5 bases at V and 6 bases at J; junction bases unmatched: 7. The CDR3 covers 14 residues. The chain's CDR3 is CASSTTGGADGYTF. The DNA of the CDR3 is TGTGCCAGCAGCACCACAGGGGGCGCGGATGGCTACACCTTC.

The chain links TRBV4-1 to TRBJ1-1, with D possibly matching TRBD1 (5 bases). Germline loops: CDR1 MGHRA, CDR2 YSYEKL. The CDR3 is 13 residues long. With 4 bases removed from V and 4 bases from J, the gap between germline ends came to 10 bases. The CDR3, as DNA: TGCGCCAGCAGCCCCACAGGTCCCACTGAAGCTTTCTTT. Translating it yields CASSPTGPTEAFF.